This TCR beta chain was sequenced for a study of blood T cells in healthy people across ages. Notes on the study in general: In older individuals, TCR beta diversity per million T cells was lower, falling roughly linearly with age.

As for this clonotype: Its antigen remains unidentified.

Per the germline V gene, CDR1 is SQVTM and CDR2 is ANQGSEA. This CDR3 is 12 amino acids long. Combining a sample-barcoded 5' primer with a J-beta primer mix, a second PCR ran for 7 to 11 cycles. One entry per CDR3 protein, called by TCRdb with MiXCR from the 5' RACE reads. Of 800,000 to 950,000 distinct CDR3 sequences in the sample, under 40% were seen once. Sequenced sample: blood. The TCR comes from a man aged 18 to 30 in good health. The gene calls are TRBV29-1 and TRBJ2-6; no firm D call. CDR3 sequence (DNA): TGCGCTGGGGTTAGTGGGGCCAACGTCCTGACTTTC. Protein product: CAGVSGANVLTF.